This entry is about one TCR beta chain. Authors' processing steps: Estimated nucleated cell counts came from reference gene primer amplification. Data came from immunoSEQ multiplex PCR; TCRdb stores just in-frame clones and leaves some out. For V, J and clone size, that table is used; D and trimming come from the DNA. Of tens of thousands of clones listed, roughly 90% are singletons. The data were taken from a study of blood T cell repertoires in COVID-19. Turning to the study itself: The United States, Italy and Spain supplied acute and convalescent COVID-19 samples. T cells, B-cell-depleted T cells, or PBMCs provided the cDNA or gDNA that served as material.

Germline CDR1 SGDLS, CDR2 YYNGEE. The V and J ends lost 0 bases and 0 bases respectively, with 15 bases between them. The CDR3 is 17 residues long. This receptor was obtained from a woman between 50 and 59 years old with active or convalescent COVID-19. Sequencing was performed on peripheral blood. V usage is TRBV9 and J usage is TRBJ1-1; D perhaps matches TRBD1 (5 bases). Here the CDR3 reads CASSVDLAGRMNTEAFF. CDR3 nucleotide sequence: TGTGCCAGCAGCGTAGATTTGGCAGGGAGGATGAACACTGAAGCTTTCTTT.